This T cell receptor beta chain was recovered during a study of T-cell reconstitution after alpha-beta-depleted transplantation in children. Unique molecular identifiers were incorporated when the TCRbeta library was constructed. TCRdb redid the calling of the PCR reads with MiXCR, one entry per CDR3 protein. Among over 550,000 distinct CDR3 sequences listed, about 10% were seen once. This material consisted of PBMCs from the stem cell graft donor, taken from the stem cell graft. The clonotype originates from a human donor who donated a stem cell graft to a child with acute myeloid leukemia.

The CDR3 reads CASSGGFEQYF. In DNA, the CDR3 is TGTGCCAGCAGTGGCGGGTTCGAGCAGTACTTC. The chain has TRBV25-1 and TRBJ2-7; tentative D call: TRBD2 (5 bases). The CDR3 has 11 amino acids. The germline V gene has CDR1 MGHDK and CDR2 SYGVNS. The V and J ends lost 4 bases and 6 bases respectively, with 7 bases between them.